This TCR beta chain is drawn from a study of cytomegalovirus exposure and HLA in healthy donors. The study's findings and limits: Earlier results showed most TCR beta V segments being productive about 90% or about 30% of the time. An ancestry cluster, one associated with Asian ancestry, reportedly showed fewer N-insertions than the approximately 700-donor mean in a later analysis.

Notes on this clone: The antigen remains undetermined.

Both 60 Vbeta primers and 13 Jbeta primers went into the PCR. Generated by immunoSEQ multiplex PCR, the TCRdb table keeps only in-frame clones and is missing some. This sample carries some 130,000 clones, around 83% of them seen once, and the ten largest clones take approximately 1%. Germline loops: CDR1 MNHNS, CDR2 SASEGT. This CDR3 is 15 amino acids long. Between the trimmed V and J ends, which lost 10 bases and 4 bases, there was a span of 23 bases. This receptor was identified in a human donor in good health. This rearrangement joins TRBV6-1 to TRBJ2-7; D gene unclear. The sequenced sample was PBMCs. As DNA, the CDR3 is TGTGCCACCACCCCCGGTAGTCTAGGAACATACGAGCAGTACTTC. Its protein is CATTPGSLGTYEQYF.